Listed below are T cell receptor beta chains from one sample, sequenced in a study of T cells in Graves' hyperthyroidism and ophthalmopathy. One entry per CDR3 protein results from TCRdb running MiXCR on the multiplex PCR reads. The sample consists of about 510,000 distinct CDR3 sequences, 14% of them appearing once. Sequenced sample: blood. Receptors originate from a middle-aged woman with Graves' hyperthyroidism. Each CDR3 is given with its conserved first and last residue. A D gene is named only where the DNA matches it firmly. Rows give clone size only sometimes, using once, few, many, or a class for an expanded clone.

d_gene: NA; abundance: many; v_gene: TRBV7-8; j_gene: TRBJ2-1; CDR3nt: TGTGCCAGCAGCTCGAAGACAGGCTCCTACAATGAGCAGTTCTTC; CDR3aa: CASSSKTGSYNEQFF
d_gene: TRBD1; abundance: few; v_gene: TRBV29-1; j_gene: TRBJ2-5; CDR3nt: TGCAGCGTGGGCCGCGCGACAGGGGGTGAGACCCAGTACTTC; CDR3aa: CSVGRATGGETQYF
d_gene: TRBD1; abundance: many; v_gene: TRBV28; j_gene: TRBJ1-2; CDR3nt: TGTGCCAGCAGGATTACAGGGGAATGGCTTGGCTACACCTTC; CDR3aa: CASRITGEWLGYTF
d_gene: NA; abundance: many; v_gene: TRBV7-2; j_gene: TRBJ2-7; CDR3nt: TGTGCCAGCAGCTTTGAAGGGTCCCCCCTGGAGCAGTACTTC; CDR3aa: CASSFEGSPLEQYF
d_gene: TRBD1; abundance: NA; v_gene: TRBV29-1; j_gene: TRBJ1-1; CDR3nt: TGCAGCGTTGCGACAGGGGCCACCATGAACACTGAAGCTTTCTTT; CDR3aa: CSVATGATMNTEAFF
d_gene: NA; abundance: many; v_gene: TRBV18; j_gene: TRBJ2-2; CDR3nt: TGTGCCAGCTCACCTTTGCGGACGAACACCGGGGAGCTGTTTTTT; CDR3aa: CASSPLRTNTGELFF
d_gene: NA; abundance: many; v_gene: TRBV11-2; j_gene: TRBJ2-1; CDR3nt: TGTGCCAGCAGCTCTTTGGGCAACTACAATGAGCAGTTCTTC; CDR3aa: CASSSLGNYNEQFF
d_gene: NA; abundance: many; v_gene: TRBV27; j_gene: TRBJ1-2; CDR3nt: TGTGCCAGCAGTTTATTTAGTGGTTCCAACTATGGCTACACCTTC; CDR3aa: CASSLFSGSNYGYTF
d_gene: NA; abundance: many; v_gene: TRBV20-1; j_gene: TRBJ2-1; CDR3nt: TGCAGTGCCGCGGGCACATCCATAACCGCGGGCTCCTACAATGAGCAGTTCTTC; CDR3aa: CSAAGTSITAGSYNEQFF
d_gene: TRBD2; abundance: NA; v_gene: TRBV14; j_gene: TRBJ2-1; CDR3nt: TGTGCCAGCAGCCAACTCATGGGACTAGCGGGAGATGAGCAGTTCTTC; CDR3aa: CASSQLMGLAGDEQFF
d_gene: NA; abundance: few; v_gene: TRBV5-4; j_gene: TRBJ2-2; CDR3nt: TGTGCCAGCAGCTTCCCAGGGTTGAACACCGGGGAGCTGTTTTTT; CDR3aa: CASSFPGLNTGELFF
d_gene: NA; abundance: few; v_gene: TRBV28; j_gene: TRBJ2-7; CDR3nt: TGTGCCAGCAGTTCTCCCAGGGTCCCCTATGATCAGTACTTC; CDR3aa: CASSSPRVPYDQYF
d_gene: NA; abundance: many; v_gene: TRBV28; j_gene: TRBJ1-4; CDR3nt: TGTGCCAGCAGCACAGGGTCTGCAACTAATGAAAAACTGTTTTTT; CDR3aa: CASSTGSATNEKLFF
d_gene: TRBD2; abundance: many; v_gene: TRBV18; j_gene: TRBJ2-3; CDR3nt: TGTGCCAGCTCACCGAAGACTAGCGCAGATACGCAGTATTTT; CDR3aa: CASSPKTSADTQYF
d_gene: TRBD2; abundance: many; v_gene: TRBV5-6; j_gene: TRBJ2-7; CDR3nt: TGTGCCAGCAGCCGTGTTTCCGGGAGGGAGACCTACGAGCAGTACTTC; CDR3aa: CASSRVSGRETYEQYF
d_gene: TRBD1; abundance: many; v_gene: TRBV28; j_gene: TRBJ2-5; CDR3nt: TGTGCCAGCAGCATCATCTCTAGAGGGCAGGGGGCGGAGACCCAGTACTTC; CDR3aa: CASSIISRGQGAETQYF
d_gene: TRBD2; abundance: many; v_gene: TRBV28; j_gene: TRBJ2-3; CDR3nt: TGTGCCAGCAAGGCTAGCGGGAGGGAAAGCACAGATACGCAGTATTTT; CDR3aa: CASKASGRESTDTQYF
d_gene: NA; abundance: many; v_gene: TRBV3-1; j_gene: TRBJ2-1; CDR3nt: TGTGCCAGCAGCCAAGTTAACGGAGTTCCGTTCTTC; CDR3aa: CASSQVNGVPFF
d_gene: NA; abundance: many; v_gene: TRBV7-9; j_gene: TRBJ2-7; CDR3nt: TGTGCCAGCAGCTTAGGTGTCGGTACAGCCTACGAGCAGTACTTC; CDR3aa: CASSLGVGTAYEQYF
d_gene: TRBD1; abundance: NA; v_gene: TRBV5-1; j_gene: TRBJ2-3; CDR3nt: TGCGCCAGCACCCCATCGGACAGGGAGGATACGCAGTATTTT; CDR3aa: CASTPSDREDTQYF
d_gene: NA; abundance: NA; v_gene: TRBV7-9; j_gene: TRBJ2-7; CDR3nt: TGTGCCAGCAGCACTGAGAATCCGAGGAGTAACCCCTACGAGCAGTACTTC; CDR3aa: CASSTENPRSNPYEQYF
d_gene: NA; abundance: many; v_gene: TRBV7-3; j_gene: TRBJ2-3; CDR3nt: TGTGCCAGCAGCTTAAATCCGAGCGGGTACACAGATACGCAGTATTTT; CDR3aa: CASSLNPSGYTDTQYF
d_gene: NA; abundance: few; v_gene: TRBV6-2/TRBV6-3; j_gene: TRBJ1-1; CDR3nt: TGTGCCAGCAGTTTTTATCGCACTTTGGGGAACACTGAAGCTTTCTTT; CDR3aa: CASSFYRTLGNTEAFF
d_gene: NA; abundance: many; v_gene: TRBV9; j_gene: TRBJ2-1; CDR3nt: TGTGCCAGCAGCTCCACCCGACTAAACAATGAGCAGTTCTTC; CDR3aa: CASSSTRLNNEQFF
d_gene: TRBD2; abundance: NA; v_gene: TRBV7-9; j_gene: TRBJ2-7; CDR3nt: TGTGCCAGCAGCTTAGCCTCGGGACTATCCTACGAGCAGTACTTC; CDR3aa: CASSLASGLSYEQYF
d_gene: NA; abundance: NA; v_gene: TRBV28; j_gene: TRBJ2-7; CDR3nt: TGTGCCAGCCTTTCGGGGCGCCCGCTCTACGAGCAGTACTTC; CDR3aa: CASLSGRPLYEQYF
d_gene: NA; abundance: many; v_gene: TRBV5-6; j_gene: TRBJ2-5; CDR3nt: TGTGCCAGCAGCTTGGAACCGGGTCCGAGTGAGACCCAGTACTTC; CDR3aa: CASSLEPGPSETQYF
d_gene: NA; abundance: many; v_gene: TRBV3-1; j_gene: TRBJ1-3; CDR3nt: TGTGCCAGCAGCCAAGGCATGAGCTCTGGAAACACCATATATTTT; CDR3aa: CASSQGMSSGNTIYF
d_gene: TRBD2; abundance: many; v_gene: TRBV11-1; j_gene: TRBJ2-5; CDR3nt: TGTGCCAGCAGCTTAGCGCTTCTAGCGGGCCAAGAGACCCAGTACTTC; CDR3aa: CASSLALLAGQETQYF
d_gene: TRBD1; abundance: few; v_gene: TRBV3-1; j_gene: TRBJ2-7; CDR3nt: TGTGCCAGCAGCCCCCAGGACAGGGACGAGCAGTACTTC; CDR3aa: CASSPQDRDEQYF
d_gene: NA; abundance: many; v_gene: TRBV20-1; j_gene: TRBJ2-5; CDR3nt: TGCAGTGCTGAAGATGGGCGGGGCCTAGGGGAGACCCAGTACTTC; CDR3aa: CSAEDGRGLGETQYF
d_gene: NA; abundance: many; v_gene: TRBV27; j_gene: TRBJ1-1; CDR3nt: TGTGCCAGCAGTTTAAGGGGTGGCCAAGCTTTCTTT; CDR3aa: CASSLRGGQAFF
d_gene: TRBD1; abundance: many; v_gene: TRBV15; j_gene: TRBJ2-7; CDR3nt: TGTGCCACCAGCAAGACAGGGAACGAGCAGTACTTC; CDR3aa: CATSKTGNEQYF
d_gene: TRBD2; abundance: few; v_gene: TRBV9; j_gene: TRBJ2-3; CDR3nt: TGTGCCAGCAGCGAGACTAGCAGAAGCACAGATACGCAGTATTTT; CDR3aa: CASSETSRSTDTQYF
d_gene: TRBD1; abundance: many; v_gene: TRBV12-3/TRBV12-4; j_gene: TRBJ2-3; CDR3nt: TGTGCCAGCAGCTCCGGGACAGGGCTTTTGGATACGCAGTATTTT; CDR3aa: CASSSGTGLLDTQYF
d_gene: NA; abundance: many; v_gene: TRBV11-2; j_gene: TRBJ1-2; CDR3nt: TGTGCCAGCAGCTTAGCGCAGGGCCCTAACTATGGCTACACCTTC; CDR3aa: CASSLAQGPNYGYTF
d_gene: NA; abundance: few; v_gene: TRBV2; j_gene: TRBJ2-1; CDR3nt: TGTGCCAGCAGTGGTCGACTAGACGGTGAGCAGTTCTTC; CDR3aa: CASSGRLDGEQFF
d_gene: TRBD2; abundance: many; v_gene: TRBV18; j_gene: TRBJ2-1; CDR3nt: TGTGCCAGCAGCCCTAGCGGTTCCTACAATGAGCAGTTCTTC; CDR3aa: CASSPSGSYNEQFF
d_gene: NA; abundance: NA; v_gene: TRBV28; j_gene: TRBJ1-5; CDR3nt: TGTGCCAGCCTGGAAGTCTATAATAGCAATCAGCCCCAGCATTTT; CDR3aa: CASLEVYNSNQPQHF
d_gene: NA; abundance: many; v_gene: TRBV5-5; j_gene: TRBJ1-1; CDR3nt: TGTGCCAGCAGCTTCAGGGGAATGAACACTGAAGCTTTCTTT; CDR3aa: CASSFRGMNTEAFF
d_gene: NA; abundance: NA; v_gene: TRBV7-3; j_gene: TRBJ1-6; CDR3nt: TGTGCCAGCAGCTTAACAGGATCCTCCCGTTCACCCCTCCACTTT; CDR3aa: CASSLTGSSRSPLHF
d_gene: NA; abundance: NA; v_gene: TRBV19; j_gene: TRBJ2-3; CDR3nt: TGTGCCAGTAGTATAGCGGTCACAGACCCCACAGATACGCAGTATTTT; CDR3aa: CASSIAVTDPTDTQYF
d_gene: TRBD2; abundance: many; v_gene: TRBV19; j_gene: TRBJ2-1; CDR3nt: TGTGCCAGTAGTATAGCGGGACAACTAGCGGGACCCTACAATGAGCAGTTCTTC; CDR3aa: CASSIAGQLAGPYNEQFF
d_gene: TRBD1; abundance: few; v_gene: TRBV9; j_gene: TRBJ1-3; CDR3nt: TGTGCCAGCAGCGACGCAACAGGGGGTATTGGAAACACCATATATTTT; CDR3aa: CASSDATGGIGNTIYF
d_gene: NA; abundance: NA; v_gene: TRBV7-3; j_gene: TRBJ2-7; CDR3nt: TGTGCCAGCAGGGATGACACGGGGGAGCAGTACTTC; CDR3aa: CASRDDTGEQYF
d_gene: NA; abundance: many; v_gene: TRBV28; j_gene: TRBJ1-1; CDR3nt: TGTGCCAGCAGACTCCGGGCCCTTACCTTATTGAACACTGAAGCTTTCTTT; CDR3aa: CASRLRALTLLNTEAFF
d_gene: TRBD2; abundance: NA; v_gene: TRBV6-5; j_gene: TRBJ2-7; CDR3nt: TGTGCCAGCAGTTACTCGTTAGCGGGAGGGCCTGAGCAGTACTTC; CDR3aa: CASSYSLAGGPEQYF
d_gene: TRBD1; abundance: few; v_gene: TRBV5-1; j_gene: TRBJ2-7; CDR3nt: TGCGCCAGCGGGACAGGGAGGGACTACGAGCAGTACTTC; CDR3aa: CASGTGRDYEQYF
d_gene: NA; abundance: many; v_gene: TRBV29-1; j_gene: TRBJ2-1; CDR3nt: TGCAGCGTTGAAGATTTTTCCAGGTACAATGAGCAGTTCTTC; CDR3aa: CSVEDFSRYNEQFF
d_gene: TRBD1; abundance: few; v_gene: TRBV29-1; j_gene: TRBJ1-1; CDR3nt: TGCAGCGGGACAGGGAACACTGAAGCTTTCTTT; CDR3aa: CSGTGNTEAFF
d_gene: NA; abundance: few; v_gene: TRBV7-9; j_gene: TRBJ1-4; CDR3nt: TGTGCCAGCAGCTTACCCGACGCAAAACTGTTTTTT; CDR3aa: CASSLPDAKLFF
d_gene: NA; abundance: many; v_gene: TRBV12-3/TRBV12-4; j_gene: TRBJ1-5; CDR3nt: TGTGCCAGCAGTTTATTGGGGGCAGCCCAGCATTTT; CDR3aa: CASSLLGAAQHF
d_gene: TRBD1; abundance: many; v_gene: TRBV20-1; j_gene: TRBJ2-7; CDR3nt: TGCAGTGCTAGCGTTGGGACAGGGACCTACGAGCAGTACTTC; CDR3aa: CSASVGTGTYEQYF
d_gene: NA; abundance: many; v_gene: TRBV20-1; j_gene: TRBJ1-1; CDR3nt: TGCAGTGCTAGTCAGGGGTACACTGAAGCTTTCTTT; CDR3aa: CSASQGYTEAFF